Detailed here is one T cell receptor (beta chain). Original processing notes: Amplification of reference gene primers provided the estimated nucleated cell counts. Sequenced by immunoSEQ multiplex PCR; TCRdb stores in-frame clones only, minus some. For V, J and clone size, that table is used; D and trimming come from the DNA. Of approximately 300,000 clones in the sample, about nine tenths are singletons; the top ten hold 2% to 2.5%. The CDR3 has 13 amino acids. V shed 5 bases and J 1 base; nucleotides not matched to a gene: 1. Germline V gene sequence: CDR1 MNHEY, CDR2 SVGAGI. This sample was taken from a study of blood T cell repertoires in COVID-19. Overall study: Researchers got acute and convalescent COVID-19 samples from the United States, Italy and Spain. The cDNA or gDNA used as material had been derived from T cells, B-cell-depleted T cells, or PBMCs.

Sequenced: peripheral blood. V gene TRBV6-5 combines with J gene TRBJ2-7; 8 bases match TRBD1. The source of this sequence is a woman in her forties or fifties who had recovered from COVID-19. The CDR3: CASSRTGSYEQYF. The DNA for the CDR3 is TGTGCCAGCAGTCGGACAGGGTCCTACGAGCAGTACTTC.